The 20 T cell receptor beta chains below all came from one sample that was sequenced in a study of human T cells and chemical hapten exposure. TCRdb re-derived calls from the RACE reads in MiXCR, one entry per CDR3 protein. The top ten hold roughly 2.5% of the sample, which has about 190,000 distinct CDR3 sequences, about 25% seen once. This sample's time point: patch test 3, about 24 weeks after DPC sensitization. This sample's treatment: therapeutic diphenylcyclopropenone sensitization with weekly scalp DPC. The sequenced sample was whole blood, obtained in connection with sensitization to the hapten diphenylcyclopropenone (DPC). These receptors were taken from a woman in her 40s with alopecia areata. Some clones in this sample may be carry-over from other donors' samples.

This clonotype was recorded at least ten times. V and J are TRBV4-3 and TRBJ2-3; no firm D call. CDR3 length: 13 residues. Between the trimmed V and J ends, which lost 1 base and 0 bases, there was a span of 2 bases. Germline CDR1 and CDR2: LGHNA and YSLEER. CDR3 in DNA: TGCGCCAGCAGCCAAGTCAGCACAGATACGCAGTATTTT. This codes for CASSQVSTDTQYF.

This clonotype occurred a few times. The rearrangement uses TRBV6-5 and TRBJ2-7; 8 bases map to TRBD2. From germline, CDR1 is MNHEY and CDR2 SVGAGI. The CDR3 sequence is 15 residues long. The trim removed 5 bases at V and 1 base at J, leaving 7 bases unmatched. The CDR3 here is CASSPTGLGSYEQYF. The CDR3 nucleotides are TGTGCCAGCAGTCCCACGGGACTAGGTTCCTACGAGCAGTACTTC.

This clonotype was counted once. At one boundary the junction diverges from the germline segment, which might be a read error. V and J are TRBV7-2 and TRBJ1-1, with 10 bases lining up with TRBD1. Germline CDR1 reads SGHTA; CDR2 reads FQGNSA. The CDR3 totals 12 residues. This CDR3 is CASSPDRGRGGF. CDR3 nucleotides: TGTGCCAGCAGCCCAGACAGGGGGCGAGGGGGGTTT.

The gene calls are TRBV4-3 and TRBJ1-2; possible D gene TRBD1, 6 bases. The CDR3 totals 16 residues. V lost 0 bases to trimming and J lost 4 bases, with 15 bases between them. CDR1 is LGHNA, CDR2 YSLEER, per germline. The CDR3 here is CASSQDTAGALYGYTF. The CDR3 region has the DNA TGCGCCAGCAGCCAAGATACCGCAGGGGCCCTCTATGGCTACACCTTC.

This chain connects TRBV19 to TRBJ2-1, with 7 bases aligning to TRBD2. V dropped 7 bases and J dropped 10; count of bases not matched to a gene: 10. Germline-derived CDR1 and CDR2 are LNHDA and SQIVND (reference sequence). This CDR3 has 13 amino acids. In nucleotides, the CDR3 is TGTGCCAGTAATTCAGCGGGATTGGAGGAGCAGTTCTTC. It encodes CASNSAGLEEQFF.

V is TRBV7-2 and J is TRBJ1-5; 7 bases agree with TRBD1. This CDR3 is built from 13 residues. Germline CDR1 SGHTA, CDR2 FQGNSA. The junction had 3 bases not matched to a gene; V was cut back by 3 bases and J by 7 bases. CDR3 coding DNA: TGTGCCAGCAGCTTTTACAGGGGCCAGCCCCAGCATTTT. Amino acids: CASSFYRGQPQHF.

J is TRBJ2-3 and V is TRBV20-1, with 10 bases aligning to TRBD2. The CDR3 extends over 15 amino acids. J was trimmed by 5 bases and V by 8 bases; bases with no gene match: 13. Germline V gene data show CDR1 as DFQATT and CDR2 as SNEGSKA (reference sequence). The CDR3 nucleotides read TGCAGTTCCCCCTCAGCGGGAGGGCCTAGAGATACGCAGTATTTT. It translates to CSSPSAGGPRDTQYF.

This rearrangement joins TRBV5-1 to TRBJ2-7; D uncertain. With 0 bases removed from V and 5 bases from J, the gap between germline ends came to 6 bases. Germline V gene lookup returns CDR1 SGHRS and CDR2 YFSETQ. The length of the CDR3 is 12 residues. The CDR3 loop reads CASSLGRDEQYF. The CDR3 DNA is TGCGCCAGCAGCTTGGGGCGCGACGAGCAGTACTTC. Using reference TRBV5-1 and TRBJ2-7 for the parts outside the CDR3, the full variable domain is KAGVTQTPRYLIKTRGQQVTLSCSPISGHRSVSWYQQTPGQGLQFLFEYFSETQRNKGNFPGRFSGRQFSNSRSEMNVSTLELGDSALYLCASSLGRDEQYFGPGTRLTVT.

This clonotype was counted a few times. V and J are TRBV29-1 and TRBJ1-1, with D unresolved. Germline V gene lookup returns CDR1 SQVTM and CDR2 ANQGSEA. The V end was cut by 3 bases, the J end by 0 bases, with 8 bases between. CDR3 length: 13 amino acids. The CDR3: CSVEAALNTEAFF. CDR3 nucleotides: TGCAGCGTTGAGGCAGCATTGAACACTGAAGCTTTCTTT.

This clonotype was seen only a few times. This sequence joins TRBV10-3 and TRBJ2-5; 9 bases are a match to TRBD2. CDR3 length equals 13 residues. J gave up 4 bases and V 4 bases, and 1 base lay outside the gene matches. Germline V CDR1 and CDR2: ENHRY, SYGVKD. The CDR3 reads CAISVSGRETQYF. CDR3 nucleotides: TGTGCCATCAGTGTTAGCGGGAGAGAGACCCAGTACTTC.

The gene calls are TRBV5-1 and TRBJ1-1; 8 bases are shared with TRBD1. The CDR3 has 16 amino acids. After removal of 3 bases from V and 2 bases from J, the junction contained 9 bases not matched to a gene. The V gene's germline CDR1 is SGHRS and CDR2 YFSETQ. The CDR3 loop is CASSSTTGTGNTEAFF. The CDR3 coding sequence is TGCGCCAGCAGCTCGACAACCGGGACAGGAAACACTGAAGCTTTCTTT.

The chain uses TRBV10-3 and TRBJ1-5; the D gene is possibly TRBD1 (6 bases). The CDR3 extends over 14 amino acids. Germline V lookup: CDR1 ENHRY, CDR2 SYGVKD. V was cut by 6 bases and J by 1 base, with 10 bases left in between. The CDR3 nucleotides read TGTGCCATCAGGGATGGACAGAGCAATCAGCCCCAGCATTTT. It encodes CAIRDGQSNQPQHF.

The CDR3 region is CASSRDRASGYTF. The CDR3, as DNA: TGTGCCAGCAGCCGGGACAGGGCATCTGGCTACACCTTC. This sequence joins TRBV5-6 and TRBJ1-2; 9 bases are shared with TRBD1. J lost 7 bases, V lost 4 bases, and 5 bases had no gene match. The CDR3 sequence is 13 residues long. Germline CDR1 SGHDT, CDR2 YYEEEE.

This chain uses TRBV20-1 with TRBJ2-3; TRBD1 aligns across 7 bases. The germline CDR1 and CDR2 sequences are DFQATT and SNEGSKA (reference sequence). Losses at the gene ends were 6 bases for V and 2 bases for J; bases not matched to a gene: 2. The CDR3 is made up of 12 amino acids. CDR3 protein: CSAGTVTDTQYF. The CDR3 coding sequence is TGCAGTGCCGGGACAGTCACAGATACGCAGTATTTT.

This sequence joins TRBV11-2 and TRBJ2-1; 7 nucleotides line up with TRBD2. The CDR3 totals 15 residues. The V segment lost 1 base and the J segment 4 bases; nucleotides outside the gene matches: 4. Germline CDR1 reads SGHAT; CDR2 reads FQNNGV. CDR3 nucleotide sequence: TGTGCCAGCAGCTTAGCGCCTAGCGGATACAATGAGCAGTTCTTC. Translating gives CASSLAPSGYNEQFF.

This clonotype was seen more than once but under ten times. The chain joins TRBV12-3 or TRBV12-4 to TRBJ2-2; D perhaps matches TRBD2 (5 bases). Trimming stripped 3 bases from V and 7 bases from J, with 9 bases between. The CDR3 totals 13 residues. The CDR3 region has the DNA TGTGCCAGCAGTTTCTCCGGGATCGGGGAGCTGTTTTTT. This translates into CASSFSGIGELFF.

On this clonotype itself: One junction end disagrees with the germline gene, perhaps due to a read error. The chain employs TRBV10-3 and TRBJ1-1; the D gene is possibly TRBD1 (6 bases). Germline V lookup: CDR1 ENHRY, CDR2 SYGVKD. The CDR3 is made up of 13 amino acids. CDR3 nucleotides: TGTGCCATCATAGCAGGGGCAAACACTGAAGCTTTCTTC. Its translation: CAIIAGANTEAFF.

This clonotype appeared a few times. V and J are TRBV6-2 or TRBV6-3 and TRBJ2-7; D is perhaps TRBD2 (6 bases). V lost 0 bases and J 5 bases, leaving 14 bases between the germline ends. This CDR3 has 15 residues. The V gene's germline CDR1 is MNHEY and CDR2 SVGEGT. CDR3 bases: TGTGCCAGCAGTTACTCGCTCGCTAGCGCTGACGAGCAGTACTTC. The encoded protein is CASSYSLASADEQYF.

The chain employs TRBV6-1 and TRBJ2-7; D possibly uses TRBD1 or TRBD2 (5 bases each). In germline, CDR1 is MNHNS, CDR2 SASEGT. Trimming pared 6 bases from V and 1 base from J, leaving 19 bases between. This CDR3 has 16 amino acids. In DNA, the CDR3 is TGTGCCAGCAGCGCCTTGCGAGGGACCGGTTCCTACGAGCAGTACTTC. Translated: CASSALRGTGSYEQYF.

The chain carries TRBV4-2 and TRBJ2-7; possibly TRBD2 for D (7 bases). The CDR3 is made up of 15 amino acids. The V gene's germline CDR1 is LGHNA and CDR2 YNFKEQ. V shed 0 bases and J shed 2 bases, with 11 bases lying between them. The CDR3 loop reads CASSQDRGGTYEQYF. The CDR3 DNA sequence: TGTGCCAGCAGCCAAGATAGGGGGGGTACCTACGAGCAGTACTTC.